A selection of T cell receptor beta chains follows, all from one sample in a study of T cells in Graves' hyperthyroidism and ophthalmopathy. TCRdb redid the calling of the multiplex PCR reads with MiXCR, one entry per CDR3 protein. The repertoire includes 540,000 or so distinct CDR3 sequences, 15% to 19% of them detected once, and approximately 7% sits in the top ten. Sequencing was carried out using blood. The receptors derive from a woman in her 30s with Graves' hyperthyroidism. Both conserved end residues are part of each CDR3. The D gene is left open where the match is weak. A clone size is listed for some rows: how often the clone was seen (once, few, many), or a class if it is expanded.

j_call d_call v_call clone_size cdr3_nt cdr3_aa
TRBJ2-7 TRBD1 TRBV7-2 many TGTGCCAGCAGCCTTAGTGGGACAGGGGGCTACTACGAGCAGTACTTC CASSLSGTGGYYEQYF
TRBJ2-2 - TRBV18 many TGTGCCAGCTCACCACCGAATCTAGGAAACACCGGGGAGCTGTTTTTT CASSPPNLGNTGELFF
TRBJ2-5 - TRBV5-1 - TGCGCCAGCAGCTTGGGGGGGGACCCAGCGCAGAAGACCCAGTACTTC CASSLGGDPAQKTQYF
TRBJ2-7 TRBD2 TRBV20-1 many TGCAGTGCTAGAGTACCTAGCGGGAGCTACGAGCAGTACTTC CSARVPSGSYEQYF
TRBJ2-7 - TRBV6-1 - TGTGCCAGCAGTCGGGACATCAGCTCCTACGAGCAGTACTTC CASSRDISSYEQYF
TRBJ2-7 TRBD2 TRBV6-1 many TGTGCCAGCAGATCTCCGGGACTAACCTACGAGCAGTACTTC CASRSPGLTYEQYF
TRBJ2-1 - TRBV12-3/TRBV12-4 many TGTGCCAGCAGTTTAGAAGGTAGCAAGCACAATGAGCAGTTCTTC CASSLEGSKHNEQFF
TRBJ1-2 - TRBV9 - TGTGCCAGCAGCGTCTCAGGTTACTATGGCTACACCTTC CASSVSGYYGYTF
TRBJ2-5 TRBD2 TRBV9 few TGTGCCAGCAGCGTAGTTCCTAGCGGGAGGCAAGAGACCCAGTACTTC CASSVVPSGRQETQYF
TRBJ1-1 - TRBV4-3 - TGCGCCAGCAGCCAAGGTCGTCCGACAGTGAACACTGAAGCTTTCTTT CASSQGRPTVNTEAFF
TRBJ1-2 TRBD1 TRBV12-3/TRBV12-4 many TGTGCCAGCAGTTATGGGGACAGCGATCGCTATGGCTACACCTTC CASSYGDSDRYGYTF
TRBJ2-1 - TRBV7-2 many TGTGCCAGCAGCTTAGGCGCCCACAACAATGAGCAGTTCTTC CASSLGAHNNEQFF
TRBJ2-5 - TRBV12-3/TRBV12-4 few TGTGCCAGCAGAGCACTTCGGGACCTGGGGTTCCAAGAGACCCAGTACTTC CASRALRDLGFQETQYF
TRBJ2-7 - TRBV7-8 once TGTGCCAGCAGCCAAGGACAGTATTACGAGCAGTACTTC CASSQGQYYEQYF
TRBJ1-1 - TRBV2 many TGTGCCAGCGAAGCGCTGGGACACCCGAACACTGAAGCTTTCTTT CASEALGHPNTEAFF
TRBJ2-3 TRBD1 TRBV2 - TGTGCCAGCAGTGAGGGGGGACAGGGGGCAGATACGCAGTATTTT CASSEGGQGADTQYF
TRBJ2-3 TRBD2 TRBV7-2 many TGTGCCAGCAGCTTTAGACTAGCGGTCACAGATACGCAGTATTTT CASSFRLAVTDTQYF
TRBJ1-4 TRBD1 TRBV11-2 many TGTGCCAGCAGCCCAGGACAGGGTAGAACTAATGAAAAACTGTTTTTT CASSPGQGRTNEKLFF
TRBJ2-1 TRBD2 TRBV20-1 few TGCAGTGCTAGGTTTAGCGGGAATTATTACAATGAGCAGTTCTTC CSARFSGNYYNEQFF
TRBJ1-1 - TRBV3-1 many TGTGCCAGCAGCCAAGTTGACGACCCGCAAGAAGCTTTCTTT CASSQVDDPQEAFF
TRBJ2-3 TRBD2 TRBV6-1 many TGTGCCAGCAGTAACCGACGACTAGCGAGGGGATGGGCGCAGTATTTT CASSNRRLARGWAQYF
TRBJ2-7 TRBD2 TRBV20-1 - TGCAGTGCTAGTAGCGGGAGTATGTCCTACGAGCAGTACTTC CSASSGSMSYEQYF
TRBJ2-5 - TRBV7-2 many TGTGCCAGCAGCCACGACGACGAGACCCAGTACTTC CASSHDDETQYF
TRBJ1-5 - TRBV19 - TGTGCCAGTAGTCCAAAGGACAGCTACAATCAGCCCCAGCATTTT CASSPKDSYNQPQHF
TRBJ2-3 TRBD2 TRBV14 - TGTGCCAGCAGCCAAACGGTCTCTAGCGGAAAAGATACGCAGTATTTT CASSQTVSSGKDTQYF
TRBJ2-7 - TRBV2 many TGTGCCAGCAGAGACGGACAGAGCTCCTACGAGCAGTACTTC CASRDGQSSYEQYF
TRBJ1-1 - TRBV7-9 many TGTGCCAGCAGCTCCACCGGGACGCTGAACACTGAAGCTTTCTTT CASSSTGTLNTEAFF
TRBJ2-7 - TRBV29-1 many TGCAGCGGACTGGGCAGGAGGCGGGAGCAGTACTTC CSGLGRRREQYF
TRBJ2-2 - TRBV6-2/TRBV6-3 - TGTGCCAGCAGTTACAGGGCAGCGAACACCGGGGAGCTGTTTTTT CASSYRAANTGELFF
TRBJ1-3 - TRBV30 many TGTGCCTGGACCCAAAGGGGAAACACCATATATTTT CAWTQRGNTIYF
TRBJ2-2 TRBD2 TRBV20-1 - TGCAGTGCCCCCGGGGGCGGGAGGGCGCCCGGGGAGCTGTTTTTT CSAPGGGRAPGELFF
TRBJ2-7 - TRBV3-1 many TGTGCCAGCAGCCATGACGGTTTCGCCTACGAGCAGTACTTC CASSHDGFAYEQYF
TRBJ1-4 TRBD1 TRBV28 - TGTGCCAGCAGTTCTGTCGACAGGGGTCTTAATGAAAAACTGTTTTTT CASSSVDRGLNEKLFF
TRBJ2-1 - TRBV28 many TGTGCCAGCAGTTTCGGACCCGGGTCCTACAATGAGCAGTTCTTC CASSFGPGSYNEQFF
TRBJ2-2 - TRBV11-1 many TGTGCCAGCAGCTCTACCCTGGGCACCGGGGAGCTGTTTTTT CASSSTLGTGELFF
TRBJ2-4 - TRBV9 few TGTGCCAGCAGCGTAGATCTGGGCTACCAAAACATTCAGTACTTC CASSVDLGYQNIQYF
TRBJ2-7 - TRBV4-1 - TGCGCCAGCAGCCAAGAAGAGCGGGTCTATAACGAGCAGTACTTC CASSQEERVYNEQYF
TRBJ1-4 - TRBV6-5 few TGTGCCAGCAGTTACCGTTTTGAGGCGAACGGGGGTGAAAAACTGTTTTTT CASSYRFEANGGEKLFF
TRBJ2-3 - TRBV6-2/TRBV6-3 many TGTGCCAGCAGTTACTCGGACTTCTCTAGCACAGATACGCAGTATTTT CASSYSDFSSTDTQYF
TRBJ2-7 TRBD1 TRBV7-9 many TGTGCCAGCAGCGGTCCAACCCGGGACAGCTCCTACGAGCAGTACTTC CASSGPTRDSSYEQYF
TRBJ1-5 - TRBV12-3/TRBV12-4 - TGTGCCAGCAGCAAGGGGCAGGGGCAGCCCCAGCATTTT CASSKGQGQPQHF
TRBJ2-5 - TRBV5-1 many TGCGCCAGCAGCATGACCATACAAGAGACCCAGTACTTC CASSMTIQETQYF
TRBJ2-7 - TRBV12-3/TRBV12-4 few TGTGCCAGCAGTTTAAGAAGTATCTACGAGCAGTACTTC CASSLRSIYEQYF
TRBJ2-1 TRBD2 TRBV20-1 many TGCAGTGCTAGACCTAGCGGATCCTACAATGAGCAGTTCTTC CSARPSGSYNEQFF
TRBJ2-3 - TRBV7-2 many TGTGCCAGCAGCTTAGACTACGGAAAAAATACGCAGTATTTT CASSLDYGKNTQYF
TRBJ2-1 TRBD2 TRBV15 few TGTGCCACCAGCCGAGAAGAAATACTCCGGAGCGGGAGGGATTTCAATGAGCAGTTCTTC CATSREEILRSGRDFNEQFF
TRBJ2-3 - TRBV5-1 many TGCGCCAGCAGCTTGGACGTACTGGGGGATACGCAGTATTTT CASSLDVLGDTQYF
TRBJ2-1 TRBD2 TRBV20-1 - TGCAGTGCTAGAGCGAGCGGGGCAGTCAATGAGCAGTTCTTC CSARASGAVNEQFF
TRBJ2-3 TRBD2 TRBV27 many TGTGCCAGCAGTCCCCCCCTAGCGGGACACACAGATACGCAGTATTTT CASSPPLAGHTDTQYF
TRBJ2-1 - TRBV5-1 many TGCGCCAGCAGCTTAACCCCCCCTAGCGACTACAATGAGCAGTTCTTC CASSLTPPSDYNEQFF
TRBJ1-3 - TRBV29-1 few TGCAGCGTTGAAGTATGGGACGCTGGAAACACCATATATTTT CSVEVWDAGNTIYF
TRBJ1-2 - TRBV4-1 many TGCGCCAGCAGCCCCAGAGCCCTAACCATTGGCTACACCTTC CASSPRALTIGYTF
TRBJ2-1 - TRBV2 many TGTGCCAGCAGCCCCGGACTATCAGGAAACAATGAGCAGTTCTTC CASSPGLSGNNEQFF
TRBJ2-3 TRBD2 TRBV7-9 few TGTGCCAGCAGCAATAGTCTAGCGGGAAACACAGATACGCAGTATTTT CASSNSLAGNTDTQYF
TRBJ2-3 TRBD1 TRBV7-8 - TGTGCCAGCAGCGCAGGACAGGGGGACACAGATACGCAGTATTTT CASSAGQGDTDTQYF
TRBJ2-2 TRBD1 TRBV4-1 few TGCGCCAGCAGCCAAGGACAGGGGGCGAACACCGGGGAGCTGTTTTTT CASSQGQGANTGELFF
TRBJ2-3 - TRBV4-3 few TGCGCCAGCAGCCAACAGCTCAGGGAACATACGCAGTATTTT CASSQQLREHTQYF
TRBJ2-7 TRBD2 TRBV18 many TGTGCCAGCTCACCAGCGGGAGGTTTTATCTACGAGCAGTACTTC CASSPAGGFIYEQYF
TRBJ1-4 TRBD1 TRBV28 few TGTGCCAGCAGGTTGCCTACAGGGGAGCCTGAAAAACTGTTTTTT CASRLPTGEPEKLFF
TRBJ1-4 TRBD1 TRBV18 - TGTGCCAGCTCACAGGACAGGGATAATGAAAAACTGTTTTTT CASSQDRDNEKLFF